A selection of T cell receptor beta chains follows, all from one sample in a study of cytomegalovirus exposure and HLA in healthy donors. Data came from immunoSEQ multiplex PCR; TCRdb stores just in-frame clones and leaves some out. The data hold roughly 170,000 clones, with 80% observed a single time. Material: PBMCs. The source is a man aged 25-45 years in good health and CMV-seropositive. Both conserved end residues are trimmed from each CDR3. The order of the fields is D gene, V gene, J gene, CDR3 protein. D genes are given only for firm matches.

D: TRBD2
V: TRBV14
J: TRBJ2-5
CDR3: ASSQGGGGSVGQETQY

D: -
V: TRBV30
J: TRBJ2-7
CDR3: AWTSRGGEQY

D: TRBD1
V: TRBV6-5
J: TRBJ1-2
CDR3: ASQKGDSYGYT

D: -
V: TRBV11-2
J: TRBJ1-3
CDR3: ASSYRGPSGNTIY

D: -
V: TRBV2
J: TRBJ1-5
CDR3: ASSGEGYSNQPQH

D: TRBD2
V: TRBV7-3
J: TRBJ2-7
CDR3: ASSLSSGGGYEQY

D: TRBD2
V: TRBV11-2
J: TRBJ2-1
CDR3: ASSLVGTSGASRGEQF

D: TRBD1
V: TRBV2
J: TRBJ2-2
CDR3: ASSRQGRNTGELF

D: TRBD2
V: TRBV4-1
J: TRBJ2-1
CDR3: ASSQDLRVSSGNYNEQF

D: -
V: TRBV27
J: TRBJ2-5
CDR3: ASSRGAGWEETQY

D: -
V: TRBV28
J: TRBJ1-1
CDR3: ASILRGGGNTEAF

D: -
V: TRBV6-5
J: TRBJ2-3
CDR3: ASSYSRRTAADTQY

D: TRBD2
V: TRBV11-2
J: TRBJ2-7
CDR3: ASSQYGGGPFYEQY

D: TRBD1
V: TRBV5-6
J: TRBJ1-5
CDR3: ASSQTGGSNQPQH

D: -
V: TRBV29-1
J: TRBJ2-2
CDR3: SVYRNTGELF

D: -
V: TRBV21-1
J: TRBJ2-7
CDR3: ASSKTRGQRTSVSYEQY

D: -
V: TRBV4-3
J: TRBJ2-7
CDR3: ASSQVWIPGSSYEQY

D: -
V: TRBV5-1
J: TRBJ2-2
CDR3: ASSLAAGSAGELF

D: -
V: TRBV7-9
J: TRBJ1-5
CDR3: SSGYNQPQH

D: -
V: TRBV14
J: TRBJ2-1
CDR3: ASSWGRADEQF

D: TRBD1
V: TRBV29-1
J: TRBJ2-7
CDR3: SVAGQQHYEQY

D: TRBD2
V: TRBV11-2
J: TRBJ2-3
CDR3: ASSPRGLADPSSTDTQY

D: -
V: TRBV4-2
J: TRBJ1-1
CDR3: ASSQDKNTEAF

D: TRBD2
V: TRBV30
J: TRBJ2-1
CDR3: AWSVLRSGSLNEQF

D: -
V: TRBV18
J: TRBJ2-7
CDR3: ASSPFPPGLLRGEQY

D: -
V: TRBV13
J: TRBJ2-1
CDR3: ASSPLETYNEQF

D: -
V: TRBV28
J: TRBJ2-1
CDR3: ASSFAYEQF

D: TRBD1
V: TRBV6-6
J: TRBJ2-7
CDR3: ASSRDRGSYEQY

D: -
V: TRBV27
J: TRBJ2-5
CDR3: ASSSERALLETQY

D: TRBD1
V: TRBV7-8
J: TRBJ1-6
CDR3: ASSIRQGVDSPLH